Sequencing of this T cell receptor beta chain was carried out in a study of blood T cells in healthy people across ages. The study, taken as a whole, reports: Per million T cells, the diversity of TCR beta decreased roughly linearly as age advanced.

This clonotype showed up just a few times. What it recognizes is unknown. A J-beta primer mix and a sample-barcoded 5' primer were used in a second PCR of about 6 to 12 cycles. Each CDR3 protein is one row after TCRdb ran MiXCR on the 5' RACE reads. The sample lists 700,000 or so distinct CDR3 sequences, 22% occurring once. The CDR3 consists of 11 residues. Germline CDR1 is MNHNY and CDR2 is SVGAGI (reference sequence). V shed 7 bases and J shed 4 bases, with 7 bases lying between them. V usage is TRBV6-6 and J usage is TRBJ1-2; no clear D gene. Source material: blood. The receptor's source is a man between 65 and 85 years old in good health. The CDR3 sequence: CASTNGYGYTF. CDR3 nucleotides: TGTGCCAGCACCAACGGCTATGGCTACACCTTC.